This is a list of T cell receptor beta chains from one sample in a study of cytomegalovirus exposure and HLA in healthy donors. Data came from immunoSEQ multiplex PCR; TCRdb stores just in-frame clones and leaves some out. Reported are just over 150,000 clones; the ten largest clones contain about 1.2%. Sequencing was done on a sample of PBMCs. The receptors were sampled from a woman aged 55-69 years in good health and CMV-seronegative. Each CDR3 is given without its conserved first and last residue.

cdr3_length: 11; v_call: TRBV30; cdr3_aa: AWMGQNYNEQF
cdr3_length: 13; v_call: TRBV5-1; cdr3_aa: ASSLGTWGTDTQY
cdr3_length: 13; v_call: TRBV6-6; cdr3_aa: ASSYIGQGNYGYT
cdr3_length: 11; v_call: TRBV15; cdr3_aa: ATSREQGTEAF
cdr3_length: 14; v_call: TRBV7-3; cdr3_aa: ASSSGRGGSTDTQY
cdr3_length: 12; v_call: TRBV5-4; cdr3_aa: ASSFPTGRSGYT
cdr3_length: 13; v_call: TRBV2; cdr3_aa: ASEPAGPRATEAF
cdr3_length: 12; v_call: TRBV7-3; cdr3_aa: ASSLRLAGAEQY
cdr3_length: 16; v_call: TRBV5-1; cdr3_aa: ASRDPTGPSSYNSPLH
cdr3_length: 13; v_call: TRBV6-5; cdr3_aa: ASSYSIQGVIGYT
cdr3_length: 13; v_call: TRBV15; cdr3_aa: ATSGGEGINSPLH
cdr3_length: 13; v_call: TRBV5-1; cdr3_aa: ASSEVSGQGNIQY
cdr3_length: 14; v_call: TRBV18; cdr3_aa: ASSPLAGVSTGELF
cdr3_length: 13; v_call: TRBV27; cdr3_aa: ASSLLLTGMHIQY
cdr3_length: 13; v_call: TRBV5-1; cdr3_aa: ASSDLAGLQETQY
cdr3_length: 13; v_call: TRBV7-2; cdr3_aa: ASSLDRGGQETQY
cdr3_length: 13; v_call: TRBV19; cdr3_aa: ASSIDRALGYGYT
cdr3_length: 12; v_call: TRBV10-3; cdr3_aa: AARGSQRSETQY
cdr3_length: 14; v_call: TRBV7-3; cdr3_aa: ASSQWVGGPDEKLF
cdr3_length: 11; v_call: TRBV5-1; cdr3_aa: ASSRDSASPLH
cdr3_length: 13; v_call: TRBV6-5; cdr3_aa: ASSLRTGGNTEAF
cdr3_length: 14; v_call: TRBV5-6; cdr3_aa: ASSPGTGKTLGGYT
cdr3_length: 12; v_call: TRBV10-3; cdr3_aa: AISESGASGEQY
cdr3_length: 14; v_call: TRBV5-5; cdr3_aa: ASSFTGIPNTGELF
cdr3_length: 13; v_call: TRBV29-1; cdr3_aa: SVYWTGGSQETQY
cdr3_length: 12; v_call: TRBV7-9; cdr3_aa: ASSLADRNYGYT
cdr3_length: 12; v_call: TRBV7-9; cdr3_aa: ASSPATWNTEAF
cdr3_length: 10; v_call: TRBV19; cdr3_aa: ASGLSGNTIY
cdr3_length: 15; v_call: TRBV2; cdr3_aa: ASCTLSPRGARETQY
cdr3_length: 11; v_call: TRBV29-1; cdr3_aa: SVAGQGGSPLH
cdr3_length: 9; v_call: TRBV13; cdr3_aa: ASKQADTQY
cdr3_length: 12; v_call: TRBV7-9; cdr3_aa: ASSLGGDGYGYT
cdr3_length: 13; v_call: TRBV5-1; cdr3_aa: ASSPRTGGWTEAF
cdr3_length: 13; v_call: TRBV9; cdr3_aa: ASSVEAGRGYEQY
cdr3_length: 12; v_call: TRBV2; cdr3_aa: ASSPTSGSYEQY
cdr3_length: 10; v_call: TRBV2; cdr3_aa: ASSEAGYEQY
cdr3_length: 11; v_call: TRBV4-2; cdr3_aa: ASSPRQADEQF
cdr3_length: 9; v_call: TRBV20-1; cdr3_aa: SATRGTEQF
cdr3_length: 14; v_call: TRBV6-6; cdr3_aa: ASSYPSRSGANVLT
cdr3_length: 13; v_call: TRBV11-1; cdr3_aa: ASSGTGVGGVEAF
cdr3_length: 13; v_call: TRBV7-3; cdr3_aa: ASSHGLAGDYEQY
cdr3_length: 17; v_call: TRBV5-1; cdr3_aa: ASSRTGTSGRTAYNEQF
cdr3_length: 12; v_call: TRBV2; cdr3_aa: ASRETGGKETQY
cdr3_length: 14; v_call: TRBV7-2; cdr3_aa: ASSFRLAGVTGELF
cdr3_length: 13; v_call: TRBV5-1; cdr3_aa: ASSPGTASTDTQY
cdr3_length: 11; v_call: TRBV7-3; cdr3_aa: ASSLNTGVEQY
cdr3_length: 9; v_call: TRBV20-1; cdr3_aa: SARSDYGCT
cdr3_length: 11; v_call: TRBV11-2; cdr3_aa: ASSPGSGEKLF
cdr3_length: 14; v_call: TRBV21-1; cdr3_aa: ASSKDPGGYTGELF
cdr3_length: 12; v_call: TRBV12-5; cdr3_aa: ASGPGSGDTEAF
cdr3_length: 13; v_call: TRBV14; cdr3_aa: ASSQGQSLNTEAF
cdr3_length: 11; v_call: TRBV5-1; cdr3_aa: ASSTGDGETQY
cdr3_length: 12; v_call: TRBV19; cdr3_aa: ASSRTGGNYEQY
cdr3_length: 15; v_call: TRBV5-8; cdr3_aa: ASSLALAPGQGYGYT
cdr3_length: 12; v_call: TRBV7-2; cdr3_aa: ASSTTGGNQPQH
cdr3_length: 8; v_call: TRBV2; cdr3_aa: ASSGFEAF
cdr3_length: 12; v_call: TRBV2; cdr3_aa: ASRPTGMNTEAF
cdr3_length: 13; v_call: TRBV2; cdr3_aa: ASSEVGGFTDTQY